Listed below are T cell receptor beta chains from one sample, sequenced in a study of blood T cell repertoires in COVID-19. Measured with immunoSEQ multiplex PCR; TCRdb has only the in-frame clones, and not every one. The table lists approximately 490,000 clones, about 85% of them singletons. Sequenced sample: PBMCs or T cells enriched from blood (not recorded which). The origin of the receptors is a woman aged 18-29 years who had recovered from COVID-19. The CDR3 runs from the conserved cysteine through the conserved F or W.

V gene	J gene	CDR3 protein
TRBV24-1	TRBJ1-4	CATSDPHPTDGVLDEKLFF
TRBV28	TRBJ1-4	CASRRDSNEKLFF
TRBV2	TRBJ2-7	CASSPAGALSYEQYF
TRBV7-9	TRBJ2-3	CASSLGLIAEGTDTQYF
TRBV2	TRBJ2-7	CASSWTGLPSGEQYF
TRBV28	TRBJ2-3	CASTGGRGDTQYF
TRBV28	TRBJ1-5	CASQERTGGAGQPQHF
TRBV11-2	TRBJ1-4	CASSLGLTGAGEKLFF
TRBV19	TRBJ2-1	CASSFQGAGEQFF
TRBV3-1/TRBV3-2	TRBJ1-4	CASSRGGGNNEKLFF
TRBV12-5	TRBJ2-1	CASGSSTGSDFYNEQFF
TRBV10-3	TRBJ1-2	CAISEYGGYTF
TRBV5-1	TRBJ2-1	CASSTREQGRHPPHNEQFF
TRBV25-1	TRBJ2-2	CASSPVAGNTGELFF
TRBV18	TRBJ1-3	CASSPPETTGGIPGSGNTIYF
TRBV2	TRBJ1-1	CASRDRGGNTEAFF
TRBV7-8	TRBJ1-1	CASTWGVTVKGAFF
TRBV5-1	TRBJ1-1	CASSLLPGQDTEAFF
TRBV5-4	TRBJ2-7	CASSAGQESSYEQYF
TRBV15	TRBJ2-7	CATSIFRSPEPYEQYF
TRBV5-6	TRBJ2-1	CASSLGDRTSGEQFF
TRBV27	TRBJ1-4	CASSPRTGLDAANEKLFF
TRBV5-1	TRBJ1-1	CASSFEGANTEAFF
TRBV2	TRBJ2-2	CASSPTRTGTGELFF
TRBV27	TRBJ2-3	CASRRTGRGADTQYF
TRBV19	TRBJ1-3	CASSIGHLAGNTIYF